This T cell receptor beta chain was found in a study of T cells in Graves' hyperthyroidism and ophthalmopathy. Per germline, CDR1 LGHDT and CDR2 YNNKEL (reference sequence). Unmatched junction bases numbered 12, after V lost 4 bases and J lost 5 bases. The CDR3 totals 16 residues. TCR beta CDR3 region amplification was performed from RNA transcripts. First-round RT-PCR targeting the TCR CDR3 was performed with the HTBI primer set. MiXCR was run by TCRdb on the multiplex PCR reads, yielding one entry per CDR3 protein. The sample lists around 700,000 distinct CDR3 sequences; 15% to 20% were seen once. The receptor was isolated from a woman in her forties or fifties with Graves' hyperthyroidism that later progressed to Graves' ophthalmopathy. This rearrangement joins TRBV3-1 to TRBJ2-5; TRBD1 matches at 8 bases. Sequencing was done on a sample of blood. CDR3 coding DNA: TGTGCCAGCAGCCTAAGGACAGGGAGCCTAGGGGAGACCCAGTACTTC. Protein: CASSLRTGSLGETQYF.